The rows below give T cell receptor beta chains drawn from one sample of a study of blood T cell repertoires in COVID-19. Sequencing was performed with immunoSEQ multiplex PCR; in TCRdb, only in-frame clones are kept and a portion is missing. Of about 160,000 clones listed, approximately 82% are singletons. Sequencing was done on a sample of PBMCs or T cells enriched from blood (not recorded which). The receptor source for this set is a woman aged 45-65 years in a cohort exposed to, infected with or recovered from COVID-19 (not recorded which). The conserved cysteine and the conserved F or W are not part of the CDR3 here. A D gene is named only where the DNA matches it firmly. Size is stated for part of the rows, as once, few or many counts, or as a class when the clone is expanded.

cdr3_length: 10; d_call: NA; clone_size: NA; v_call: TRBV14; cdr3_aa: ASSRSTGELF
cdr3_length: 12; d_call: NA; clone_size: NA; v_call: TRBV9; cdr3_aa: ASSARGDVGELF
cdr3_length: 13; d_call: TRBD1; clone_size: NA; v_call: TRBV30; cdr3_aa: AWSPDRGIRQPQH
cdr3_length: 13; d_call: TRBD1; clone_size: NA; v_call: TRBV19; cdr3_aa: ASKNRGRSNQPQH
cdr3_length: 14; d_call: TRBD1; clone_size: NA; v_call: TRBV9; cdr3_aa: ASSSGGTGEIQPQH
cdr3_length: 12; d_call: TRBD2; clone_size: NA; v_call: TRBV28; cdr3_aa: ASSAPGREETQY
cdr3_length: 12; d_call: NA; clone_size: NA; v_call: TRBV18; cdr3_aa: ASSPSRHPDTQY
cdr3_length: 11; d_call: NA; clone_size: NA; v_call: TRBV5-1; cdr3_aa: ASSLRQGREAF
cdr3_length: 11; d_call: NA; clone_size: NA; v_call: TRBV11-2; cdr3_aa: ASSRTISYEQY
cdr3_length: 12; d_call: TRBD2; clone_size: NA; v_call: TRBV28; cdr3_aa: ASSSPSGINEQF
cdr3_length: 14; d_call: TRBD1; clone_size: NA; v_call: TRBV3-1/TRBV3-2; cdr3_aa: ASSARTGTSTGELF
cdr3_length: 11; d_call: TRBD1; clone_size: NA; v_call: TRBV30; cdr3_aa: AWVRQGFYGYT
cdr3_length: 12; d_call: NA; clone_size: once; v_call: TRBV27; cdr3_aa: ASSYGVANQPQH
cdr3_length: 13; d_call: NA; clone_size: NA; v_call: TRBV28; cdr3_aa: ASSSRQADNQPQH
cdr3_length: 13; d_call: TRBD1; clone_size: NA; v_call: TRBV28; cdr3_aa: ASNRGRGQGYGYT
cdr3_length: 13; d_call: TRBD1; clone_size: NA; v_call: TRBV10-3; cdr3_aa: AISAYTGDGNTIY
cdr3_length: 13; d_call: NA; clone_size: NA; v_call: TRBV7-9; cdr3_aa: ASSERGTEASRAF
cdr3_length: 12; d_call: TRBD2; clone_size: once; v_call: TRBV30; cdr3_aa: AWSPKRGQDTQY
cdr3_length: 13; d_call: NA; clone_size: NA; v_call: TRBV2; cdr3_aa: ASGGTGYSNQPQH
cdr3_length: 14; d_call: NA; clone_size: NA; v_call: TRBV4-2; cdr3_aa: ASSPLGRPNNQPQH
cdr3_length: 13; d_call: NA; clone_size: NA; v_call: TRBV4-2; cdr3_aa: ASSPGLLANYGYT
cdr3_length: 11; d_call: TRBD1; clone_size: NA; v_call: TRBV6-5; cdr3_aa: ASRLTGTYEQY
cdr3_length: 11; d_call: TRBD2; clone_size: NA; v_call: TRBV11-3; cdr3_aa: ASSFSGGGPQY
cdr3_length: 11; d_call: NA; clone_size: NA; v_call: TRBV7-8; cdr3_aa: ASSLGRRDTQY
cdr3_length: 13; d_call: NA; clone_size: few; v_call: TRBV7-9; cdr3_aa: ASSPRQATNTEAF
cdr3_length: 13; d_call: NA; clone_size: NA; v_call: TRBV28; cdr3_aa: ASSFLGSNQETQY
cdr3_length: 11; d_call: NA; clone_size: NA; v_call: TRBV7-2; cdr3_aa: ASSMDSLNEQF
cdr3_length: 15; d_call: TRBD1; clone_size: NA; v_call: TRBV30; cdr3_aa: AWSVGQGATYNSPLH
cdr3_length: 10; d_call: NA; clone_size: few; v_call: TRBV3-1/TRBV3-2; cdr3_aa: ASSQADYEQY
cdr3_length: 11; d_call: NA; clone_size: NA; v_call: TRBV11-3; cdr3_aa: ASSPGWSSEAF
cdr3_length: 13; d_call: NA; clone_size: NA; v_call: TRBV5-1; cdr3_aa: ASSLGRTATYEQY
cdr3_length: 13; d_call: NA; clone_size: NA; v_call: TRBV19; cdr3_aa: ATDPGTANTGELF
cdr3_length: 12; d_call: NA; clone_size: NA; v_call: TRBV7-9; cdr3_aa: ASSPTVATVEQY
cdr3_length: 12; d_call: NA; clone_size: NA; v_call: TRBV5-1; cdr3_aa: ASSSGDAYYGYT
cdr3_length: 12; d_call: TRBD1; clone_size: few; v_call: TRBV27; cdr3_aa: ASSFGTDSYEQY
cdr3_length: 13; d_call: TRBD1; clone_size: NA; v_call: TRBV19; cdr3_aa: ASGTGTGGTGELF
cdr3_length: 13; d_call: NA; clone_size: NA; v_call: TRBV19; cdr3_aa: ASRDTGSGANVLT
cdr3_length: 15; d_call: TRBD1; clone_size: NA; v_call: TRBV7-6; cdr3_aa: ASSKQGNLLGNEKLF
cdr3_length: 9; d_call: NA; clone_size: once; v_call: TRBV20-1; cdr3_aa: SARGNTEAF
cdr3_length: 9; d_call: NA; clone_size: few; v_call: TRBV28; cdr3_aa: ASSQVYEQY
cdr3_length: 11; d_call: NA; clone_size: NA; v_call: TRBV7-3; cdr3_aa: ASSLTPQGPQY
cdr3_length: 13; d_call: TRBD1; clone_size: NA; v_call: TRBV10-3; cdr3_aa: AISPGTGGFSEAF
cdr3_length: 15; d_call: TRBD1; clone_size: NA; v_call: TRBV5-1; cdr3_aa: ASSLEPTGGATGELF
cdr3_length: 11; d_call: NA; clone_size: NA; v_call: TRBV12-3/TRBV12-4; cdr3_aa: ASSLGEGYGYT
cdr3_length: 10; d_call: NA; clone_size: few; v_call: TRBV11-3; cdr3_aa: ASSFNRKELF
cdr3_length: 13; d_call: NA; clone_size: NA; v_call: TRBV28; cdr3_aa: ASSVQGTSTDTQY
cdr3_length: 13; d_call: NA; clone_size: NA; v_call: TRBV6-5; cdr3_aa: ASSPGGGGNQPQH
cdr3_length: 15; d_call: NA; clone_size: NA; v_call: TRBV7-9; cdr3_aa: ASSLASGLISGNTIY
cdr3_length: 15; d_call: NA; clone_size: NA; v_call: TRBV27; cdr3_aa: ASSPTYRALVESEQY
cdr3_length: 14; d_call: NA; clone_size: NA; v_call: TRBV9; cdr3_aa: ASSARFGDTSNEQF
cdr3_length: 12; d_call: TRBD2; clone_size: NA; v_call: TRBV7-3; cdr3_aa: ASSGLANTGELF
cdr3_length: 13; d_call: NA; clone_size: NA; v_call: TRBV14; cdr3_aa: ASSQEFSMADTQY
cdr3_length: 13; d_call: NA; clone_size: few; v_call: TRBV9; cdr3_aa: ASSVEPRVLAEQF
cdr3_length: 12; d_call: NA; clone_size: few; v_call: TRBV11-3; cdr3_aa: ASSWEDGTGELF
cdr3_length: 16; d_call: NA; clone_size: NA; v_call: TRBV7-9; cdr3_aa: ASSHTPPDGGKSYEQY
cdr3_length: 13; d_call: TRBD2; clone_size: once; v_call: TRBV19; cdr3_aa: ASRIGTSGSNEQF